This T cell receptor beta chain was captured in a study of T-cell reconstitution after alpha-beta-depleted transplantation in children. This sample's TCRbeta library carried unique molecular identifier barcodes. TCRdb recomputed calls from the PCR reads with MiXCR, one row per CDR3 protein. Of around 960,000 distinct CDR3 sequences listed, about 29% are singletons. This CDR3 contains 16 residues. Trimming at V came to 1 base and at J to 0 bases, leaving 2 bases not matched to a gene. CDR1 is SGHRS, CDR2 YFSETQ, per germline. The chain combines TRBV5-1 with TRBJ2-2, with 8 nucleotides matching TRBD1. The TCR was taken from a boy in the first two years of life who had a stem cell transplant for SCID, so the T cells may come from the graft donor. Source: PBMCs, mostly from graft donor cells, taken 360 days after TCRalphabeta/CD19-depleted stem cell transplant. The CDR3 coding sequence is TGCGCCAGCAGCTTGACCAGGGGGCCGAACACCGGGGAGCTGTTTTTT. It yields the protein CASSLTRGPNTGELFF.